This TCR beta chain came from a study of blood T cell repertoires in COVID-19. Study overall: Acute-phase and convalescent COVID-19 samples originated in the United States, Italy and Spain. From T cells, B-cell-depleted T cells, or PBMCs came the material, which was cDNA or gDNA.

In the source study's methods: From reference gene primer amplification, estimates of nucleated cell counts were derived. Assay used: immunoSEQ multiplex PCR; TCRdb lists only in-frame clones, some missing. That table furnishes V, J and clone size, whereas the DNA furnished D and trimming. The sample consists of about 220,000 clones, just under 85% of them appearing once. V was shortened by 3 bases and J by 1 base, with 15 bases between the two germline ends. The CDR3 contains 16 residues. Germline V lookup: CDR1 LNHDA, CDR2 SQIVND (reference sequence). Each participant's cohort was designated according to participant-reported clinical history. A few counts support this clone.

The receptor was isolated from a woman between 40 and 55 years old with acute COVID-19. Material for sequencing was PBMCs or T cells enriched from blood (not recorded which). This chain links TRBV19 with TRBJ1-1; D is perhaps TRBD1 (5 bases). CDR3 protein: CASSISQAQGNTEAFF. Written as DNA, the CDR3 is TGTGCCAGTAGTATCAGCCAGGCGCAGGGGAACACTGAAGCTTTCTTT.